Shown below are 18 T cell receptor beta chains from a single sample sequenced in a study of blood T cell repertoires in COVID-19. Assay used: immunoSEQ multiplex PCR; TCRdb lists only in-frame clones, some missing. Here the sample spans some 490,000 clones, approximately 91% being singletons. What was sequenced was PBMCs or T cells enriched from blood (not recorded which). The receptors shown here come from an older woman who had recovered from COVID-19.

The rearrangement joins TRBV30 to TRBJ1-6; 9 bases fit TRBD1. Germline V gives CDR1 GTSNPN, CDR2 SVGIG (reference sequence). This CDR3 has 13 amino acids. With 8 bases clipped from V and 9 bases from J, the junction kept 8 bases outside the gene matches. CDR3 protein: CALGQGNGSPLHF. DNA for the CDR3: TGTGCCCTAGGACAGGGGAACGGTTCACCCCTCCACTTT.

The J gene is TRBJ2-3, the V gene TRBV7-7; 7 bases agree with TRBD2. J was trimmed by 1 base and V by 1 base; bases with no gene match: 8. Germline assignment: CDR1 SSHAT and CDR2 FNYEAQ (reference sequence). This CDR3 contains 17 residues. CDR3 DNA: TGTGCCAGCAGCTTAGGCCTTTCTAGCGGAGGCACAGATACGCAGTATTTT. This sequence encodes CASSLGLSSGGTDTQYF. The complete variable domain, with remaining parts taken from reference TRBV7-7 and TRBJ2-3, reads GAGVSQSPRYKVTKRGQDVTLRCDPISSHATLYWYQQALGQGPEFLTYFNYEAQPDKSGLPSDRFSAERPEGSISTLTIQRTEQRDSAMYRCASSLGLSSGGTDTQYFGPGTRLTVL.

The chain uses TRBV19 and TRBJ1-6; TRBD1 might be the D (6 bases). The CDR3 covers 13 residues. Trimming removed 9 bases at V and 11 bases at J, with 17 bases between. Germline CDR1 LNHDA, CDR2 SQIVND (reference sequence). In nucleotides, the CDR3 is TGTGCCAGCCGAACCCCAGGGGATCCACCCCTCCACTTT. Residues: CASRTPGDPPLHF.

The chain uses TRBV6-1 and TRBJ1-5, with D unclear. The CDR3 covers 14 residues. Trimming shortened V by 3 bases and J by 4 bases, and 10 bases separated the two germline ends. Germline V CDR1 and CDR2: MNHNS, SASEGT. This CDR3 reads CASSEGRINQPQHF. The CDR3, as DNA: TGTGCCAGCAGTGAGGGCAGGATAAATCAGCCCCAGCATTTT.

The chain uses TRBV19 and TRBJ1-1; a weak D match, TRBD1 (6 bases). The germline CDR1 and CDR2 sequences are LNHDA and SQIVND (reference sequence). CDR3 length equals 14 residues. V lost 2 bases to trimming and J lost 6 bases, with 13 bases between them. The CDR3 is CASSIIWGRPEAFF. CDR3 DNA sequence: TGTGCCAGTAGTATAATTTGGGGGCGACCTGAAGCTTTCTTT.

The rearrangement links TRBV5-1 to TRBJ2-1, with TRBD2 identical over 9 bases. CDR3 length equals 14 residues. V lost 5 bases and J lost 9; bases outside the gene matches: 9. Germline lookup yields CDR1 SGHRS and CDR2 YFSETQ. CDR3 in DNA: TGCGCCAGCAGTCGGCGGGGGGGCGAGGGTGAGCAGTTCTTC. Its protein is CASSRRGGEGEQFF. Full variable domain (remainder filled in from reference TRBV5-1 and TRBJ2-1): KAGVTQTPRYLIKTRGQQVTLSCSPISGHRSVSWYQQTPGQGLQFLFEYFSETQRNKGNFPGRFSGRQFSNSRSEMNVSTLELGDSALYLCASSRRGGEGEQFFGPGTRLTVL.

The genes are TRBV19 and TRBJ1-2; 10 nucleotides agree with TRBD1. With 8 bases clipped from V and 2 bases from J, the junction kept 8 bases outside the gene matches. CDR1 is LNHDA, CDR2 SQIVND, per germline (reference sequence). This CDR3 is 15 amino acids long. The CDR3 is CASQNRDRGNYGYTF. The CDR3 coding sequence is TGTGCCAGTCAGAATCGGGACAGGGGAAACTATGGCTACACCTTC.

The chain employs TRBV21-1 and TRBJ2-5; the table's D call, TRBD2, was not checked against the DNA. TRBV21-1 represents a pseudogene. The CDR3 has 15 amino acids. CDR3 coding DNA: TGTGCCAGCAGCGATAGTTTGACTAGCGGAGAGACCCAGTACTTC. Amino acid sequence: CASSDSLTSGETQYF.

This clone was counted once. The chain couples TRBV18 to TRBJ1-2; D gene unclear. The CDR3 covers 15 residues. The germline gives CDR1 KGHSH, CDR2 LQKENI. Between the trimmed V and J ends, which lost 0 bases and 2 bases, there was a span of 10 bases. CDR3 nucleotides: TGTGCCAGCTCACCACCGCAGAATCCGAACTATGGCTACACCTTC. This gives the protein CASSPPQNPNYGYTF.

The CDR3 protein is CASSKENRGWQPQHF. Written as DNA, the CDR3 is TGTGCCAGTAGTAAGGAGAACAGGGGATGGCAGCCCCAGCATTTT. The V gene is TRBV19, the J gene TRBJ1-5; 7 nucleotides align to TRBD1. Germline CDR1 reads LNHDA; CDR2 reads SQIVND (reference sequence). With V trimmed by 4 bases and J by 7 bases, 10 bases remained unmatched. The CDR3 covers 15 residues.

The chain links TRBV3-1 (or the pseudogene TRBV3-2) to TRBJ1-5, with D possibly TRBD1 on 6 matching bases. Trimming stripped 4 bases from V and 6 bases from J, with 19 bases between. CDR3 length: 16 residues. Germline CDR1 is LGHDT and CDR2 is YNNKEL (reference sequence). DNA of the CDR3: TGTGCCAGCAGCCTAGATCGGGGGGCAGGGGCTCAGCCCCAGCATTTT. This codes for CASSLDRGAGAQPQHF.

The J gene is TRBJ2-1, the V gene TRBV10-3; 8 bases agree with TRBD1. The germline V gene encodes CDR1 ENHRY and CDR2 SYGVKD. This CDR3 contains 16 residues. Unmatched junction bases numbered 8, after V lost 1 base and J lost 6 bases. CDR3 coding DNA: TGTGCCATCAGTGAGTTAACAGGGGGTCAACTCAATGAGCAGTTCTTC. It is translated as CAISELTGGQLNEQFF.

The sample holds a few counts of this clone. The chain's CDR3 is CASSPAGITNSPLHF. For the CDR3, the DNA is TGTGCCAGTAGCCCGGCCGGGATAACAAATTCACCCCTCCACTTT. V usage is TRBV19 and J usage is TRBJ1-6; D uncertain. CDR1 and CDR2 from the germline V gene are LNHDA and SQIVND (reference sequence). Trimming shortened V by 6 bases and J by 7 bases, and 16 bases separated the two germline ends. The CDR3 runs to 15 residues.

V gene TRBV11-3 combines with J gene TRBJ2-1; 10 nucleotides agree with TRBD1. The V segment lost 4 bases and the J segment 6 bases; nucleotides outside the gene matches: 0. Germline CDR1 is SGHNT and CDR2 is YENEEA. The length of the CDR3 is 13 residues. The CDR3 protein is CASSWTGGNEQFF. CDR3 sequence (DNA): TGTGCCAGCAGCTGGACAGGGGGCAATGAGCAGTTCTTC. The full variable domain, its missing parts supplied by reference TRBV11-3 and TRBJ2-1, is EAGVVQSPRYKIIEKKQPVAFWCNPISGHNTLYWYLQNLGQGPELLIRYENEEAVDDSQLPKDRFSAERLKGVDSTLKIQPAELGDSAVYLCASSWTGGNEQFFGPGTRLTVL.

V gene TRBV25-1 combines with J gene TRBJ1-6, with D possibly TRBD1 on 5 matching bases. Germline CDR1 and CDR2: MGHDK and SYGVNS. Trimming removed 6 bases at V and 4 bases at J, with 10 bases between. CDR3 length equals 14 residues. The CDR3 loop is CASSPGTYNSPLHF. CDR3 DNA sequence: TGTGCCAGCAGCCCAGGGACTTATAATTCACCCCTCCACTTT.

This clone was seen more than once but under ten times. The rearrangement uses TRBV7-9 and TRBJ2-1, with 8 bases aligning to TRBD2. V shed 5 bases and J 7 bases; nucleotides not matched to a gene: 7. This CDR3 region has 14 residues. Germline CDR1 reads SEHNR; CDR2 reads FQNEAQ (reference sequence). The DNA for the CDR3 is TGTGCCAGCAGCACAGCGGGGGTCGAAAATGAGCAGTTCTTC. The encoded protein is CASSTAGVENEQFF. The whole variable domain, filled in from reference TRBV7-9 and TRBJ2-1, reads DTGVSQNPRHKITKRGQNVTFRCDPISEHNRLYWYRQTLGQGPEFLTYFQNEAQLEKSRLLSDRFSAERPKGSFSTLEIQRTEQGDSAMYLCASSTAGVENEQFFGPGTRLTVL.

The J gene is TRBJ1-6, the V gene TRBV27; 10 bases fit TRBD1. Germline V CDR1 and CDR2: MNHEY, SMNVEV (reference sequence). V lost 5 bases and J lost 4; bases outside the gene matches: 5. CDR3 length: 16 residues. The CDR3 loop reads CASSLPGQGYNSPLHF. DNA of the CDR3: TGTGCCAGCAGTCTACCGGGACAGGGGTATAATTCACCCCTCCACTTT.

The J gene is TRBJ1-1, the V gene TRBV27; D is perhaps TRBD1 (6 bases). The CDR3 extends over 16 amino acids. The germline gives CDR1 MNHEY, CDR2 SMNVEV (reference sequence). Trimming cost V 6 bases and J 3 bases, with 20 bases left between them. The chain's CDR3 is CASSHMRGARDTEAFF. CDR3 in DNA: TGTGCCAGCAGCCATATGCGGGGGGCGCGAGACACTGAAGCTTTCTTT.